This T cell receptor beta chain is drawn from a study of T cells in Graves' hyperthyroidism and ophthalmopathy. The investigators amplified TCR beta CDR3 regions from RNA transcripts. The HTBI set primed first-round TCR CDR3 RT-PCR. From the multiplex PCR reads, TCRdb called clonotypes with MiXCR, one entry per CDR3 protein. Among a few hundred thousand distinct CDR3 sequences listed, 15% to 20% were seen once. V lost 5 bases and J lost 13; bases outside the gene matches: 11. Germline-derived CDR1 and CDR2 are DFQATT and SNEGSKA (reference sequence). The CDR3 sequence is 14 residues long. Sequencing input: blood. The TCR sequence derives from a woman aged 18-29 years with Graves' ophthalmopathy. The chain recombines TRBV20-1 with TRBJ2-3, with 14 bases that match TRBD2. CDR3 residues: CSAPGTSGRGREYF. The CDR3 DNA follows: TGCAGTGCTCCCGGGACTAGCGGGAGAGGGAGAGAGTATTTT.